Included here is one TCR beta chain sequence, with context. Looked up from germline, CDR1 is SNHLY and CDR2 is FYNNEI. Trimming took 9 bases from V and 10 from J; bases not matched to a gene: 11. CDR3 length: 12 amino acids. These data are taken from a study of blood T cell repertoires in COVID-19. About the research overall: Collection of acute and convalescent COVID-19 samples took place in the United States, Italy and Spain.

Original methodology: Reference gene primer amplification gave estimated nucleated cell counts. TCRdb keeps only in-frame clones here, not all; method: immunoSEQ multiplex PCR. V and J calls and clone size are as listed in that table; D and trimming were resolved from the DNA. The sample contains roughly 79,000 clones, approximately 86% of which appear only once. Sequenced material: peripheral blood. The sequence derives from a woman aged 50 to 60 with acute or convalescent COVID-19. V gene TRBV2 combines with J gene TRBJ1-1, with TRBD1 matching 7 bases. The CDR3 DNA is TGTGCCAGGGGGGACAGACAAGGCGGAGCTTTCTTT. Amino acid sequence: CARGDRQGGAFF.